The source of this TCR beta chain is a study of identical twins. This clonotype showed up just a few times. A universal primer site was incorporated via template switching, and the cDNA contained unique molecular identifiers. MiXCR, applied by TCRdb to the 5' RACE reads, yields one record per CDR3 protein. The data hold about 920,000 distinct CDR3 sequences, with 10% to 15% observed a single time. Trimming cost V 3 bases and J 5 bases, with 16 bases left between them. The CDR3 runs 15 residues. Germline V gene lookup returns CDR1 LGHDT and CDR2 YNNKEL (reference sequence). The same sample was also studied in work on yellow fever vaccine responses in identical twins.

The chain employs TRBV3-1 and TRBJ1-1; D call uncertain. The source of this sequence is a woman aged 18-35 years in good health. Sequencing input: PBMCs. This CDR3 reads CASSQRASLVTEAFF. The CDR3 DNA follows: TGTGCCAGCAGCCAGCGGGCCTCGTTGGTGACTGAAGCTTTCTTT.